The next 12 T cell receptor beta chains were all read from a single sample in a study of tissue T cells after allogeneic stem cell transplantation. TCRdb's copy holds only in-frame clones and misses some; the assay was immunoSEQ multiplex PCR. The sample lists roughly 4,200 clones, roughly half occurring once. Time point here: mouse harvest day 7 after allogeneic transplant. The graft held 10^6 splenic CD5+ T cells and 10^7 T-cell-depleted bone marrow cells. The sequenced material came from lymph node tissue. Receptors were obtained from a female BALB/c mouse given C57BL/6 T cells with graft-versus-host disease after an allogeneic hematopoietic cell transplant.

This clone was seen a handful of times. Gene names are the mouse ones. The CDR3 end is not reached by the read, which stops 1 residue before it; the germline J gene fills it in. The chain recombines TRBV26 with TRBJ1-3; 9 nucleotides align to TRBD1. V lost 2 bases and J lost 2; bases outside the gene matches: 4. This CDR3 contains 16 residues. Germline CDR1 is KGHPV and CDR2 is FQNQEV (reference sequence). The covered CDR3 bases are TGTGCCAGCAGTCTGACAGGGGGCAGGACTGGAAATACGCTCTAT. Translating it yields CASSLTGGRTGNTLY. The entire CDR3 reads CASSLTGGRTGNTLYF.

This clone is medium-sized in the sample. Genes and germline come from the mouse. The missing CDR3 end, 1 residue past where the read stops, is filled in from the germline J gene. This chain links TRBV3 with TRBJ2-1; D is perhaps TRBD1 or TRBD2 (5 bases each). Germline V gene sequence: CDR1 SNHLY, CDR2 FYNGKV (reference sequence). This CDR3 has 14 amino acids. V shed 1 base and J shed 5 bases, with 9 bases lying between them. This chain's CDR3 is CASSLVGANAEQFF. The CDR3 DNA, read in part, is TGTGCCAGCAGCTTAGTAGGGGCGAATGCTGAGCAGTTC. Full variable domain (remainder filled in from reference TRBV3 and TRBJ2-1): GPKVLQIPSHQIIDMGQMVTLNCDPVSNHLYFYWYKQILGQQMEFLVNFYNGKVMEKSKLFKDQFSVERPDGSYFTLKIQPTALEDSAVYFCASSLVGANAEQFFGPGTRLTVL.

The sample holds one count of this clone. Genes and germline are mouse. The read gets to within 1 residue of the CDR3 end, and the germline J gene fills in the rest. This chain links TRBV31 with TRBJ2-5, with D unclear. Per germline, CDR1 GKSSPN and CDR2 SITVG. This CDR3 contains 11 residues. Between the trimmed V and J ends, which lost 3 bases and 6 bases, there was a span of 7 bases. The DNA read from the CDR3 is TGTGCCTGGAGCCCCAGGGACACCCAGTAC. Translated: CAWSPRDTQY. The CDR3 reads in full as CAWSPRDTQYF.

Of note for this clone: The gene names here belong to mouse. The read terminates 1 residue before the CDR3 end, so the remaining end is supplied by the germline J gene. The chain couples TRBV14 to TRBJ2-1, with D tentatively TRBD2 (6 bases). Trimming pared 3 bases from V and 0 bases from J, leaving 10 bases between. This CDR3 has 15 residues. From germline, CDR1 is SGHDT and CDR2 FRDEAV. Partial CDR3 DNA: TGTGCCAGCAGTTCGACTGGTTATAACTATGCTGAGCAGTTC. Its protein product is CASSSTGYNYAEQF. The complete CDR3 protein is CASSSTGYNYAEQFF. The variable domain in full, completed from reference TRBV14 and TRBJ2-1, reads EAGVTQSPRYAVLQEGQAVSFWCDPISGHDTLYWYQQPRDQGPQLLVYFRDEAVIDNSQLPSDRFSAVRPKGTNSTLKIQSAKQGDTATYLCASSSTGYNYAEQFFGPGTRLTVL.

Note on this clone: All gene names here are mouse names. The DNA ends 1 residue before the CDR3 does, and the rest of the CDR3 is filled in from the germline J gene. The V gene is TRBV12-2, the J gene TRBJ2-4; 11 bases are a match to TRBD2. The CDR3 runs to 12 residues. Germline CDR1 reads SGHLS; CDR2 reads HYDKME. The junction had 1 base not matched to a gene; V was cut back by 0 bases and J by 12 bases. The CDR3 bases that were read are TGTGCCAGCTCTCTCGGGACTGGGGGTTTGTAC. Residues: CASSLGTGGLY. The CDR3, in full, reads CASSLGTGGLYF.

A note on this clone: The gene names here belong to mouse. The CDR3 extends 1 residue past the end of the read, so its final part is completed from the germline J gene. The chain is built from TRBV12-1 and TRBJ2-7; 12 nucleotides agree with TRBD2. Germline V CDR1 and CDR2: SGHSN, HYEKVE. CDR3 size: 15 residues. V dropped 2 bases and J dropped 6; count of bases not matched to a gene: 7. This CDR3 reads CASSRGPGLGGEQYF. The covered CDR3 bases are TGTGCCAGCTCTCGTGGGCCGGGACTGGGGGGTGAACAGTAC. Looking up the rest from reference TRBV12-1 and TRBJ2-7 gives the full variable domain: DSGVVQSPRHIIKEKGGRSVLTCIPISGHSNVVWYQQTLGKELKFLIQHYEKVERDKGFLPSRFSVQQFDDYHSEMNMSALELEDSAMYFCASSRGPGLGGEQYFGPGTRLTVL.

This clone was recorded a few times. The germline and genes are mouse ones. The read comes to an end 1 residue before the CDR3 does, leaving the germline J gene to fill in the end. The genes are TRBV19 and TRBJ2-7; 9 bases match TRBD1. CDR3 length: 14 amino acids. In germline, CDR1 is FNHDT, CDR2 SITEND (reference sequence). V shed 1 base, J shed 4 bases, and the junction held 3 bases outside the gene matches. The CDR3 DNA, read in part, is TGTGCCAGCAGTATAAACAGGGGGCCTTATGAACAGTAC. Translation: CASSINRGPYEQY. The whole CDR3 region reads CASSINRGPYEQYF.

A note on this clone: Compared with germline, one end of the junction differs, possibly owing to a read error. The listed genes are named as in mouse. The read finishes 1 residue shy of the CDR3 end, and the germline J gene is used to complete it. The genes are TRBV13-3 and TRBJ2-5; perhaps TRBD2 as D (6 bases). CDR1 is NNHDY, CDR2 SYVADS, per germline. The CDR3 has 12 residues. This CDR3 is CAGSWGQDTQYF. The DNA read from the CDR3 is TGTGCCGGCAGCTGGGGACAAGACACCCAGTAC. Filled out from reference TRBV13-3 and TRBJ2-5, the complete variable domain reads EAAVTQSPRSKVAVTGGKVTLSCHQTNNHDYMYWYRQDTGHGLRLIHYSYVADSTEKGDIPDGYKASRPSQENFSLILELASLSQTAVYFCAGSWGQDTQYFGPGTRLLVL.

This clone was counted a few times. The germline and genes are mouse ones. The CDR3 extends 1 residue past the end of the read, so its final part is completed from the germline J gene. The chain uses TRBV26 and TRBJ1-3, with no clear D. V lost 5 bases and J lost 0, with 5 bases in between. This CDR3 contains 13 residues. The germline CDR1 and CDR2 sequences are KGHPV and FQNQEV (reference sequence). CDR3 DNA, as far as it was read: TGTGCCAGCAGTGGCAATTCTGGAAATACGCTCTAT. It translates to CASSGNSGNTLY. The entire CDR3 protein is CASSGNSGNTLYF.

For this clone: Here the gene names and germline are mouse. The observed sequence ends 1 residue before the CDR3 terminus, with the missing tail filled in from the germline J gene. The chain uses TRBV4 and TRBJ2-5, with 12 bases matching TRBD2. CDR3 size: 15 residues. CDR1 and CDR2 from the germline V gene are LGHDT and YNNKQL (reference sequence). The V gene end was trimmed by 5 bases and the J gene end by 5 bases; junction bases not matched to a gene: 5. CDR3 DNA (partial): TGTGCCAGCAGCCCGGACTGGGGGGGTGGAGACACCCAGTAC. Translated: CASSPDWGGGDTQY. The full CDR3 protein is CASSPDWGGGDTQYF.

To note about this clone: Gene names and germline refer to mouse. The CDR3 goes on 1 residue after the read ends, and that part is filled in from the germline J gene. J is TRBJ2-7 and V is TRBV1, with 7 nucleotides matching TRBD1. The CDR3 runs to 14 residues. Germline V gene sequence: CDR1 NSQYPW, CDR2 LRSPGD (reference sequence). V lost 5 bases and J lost 0; bases outside the gene matches: 4. The CDR3 is CTCSSRGSSYEQYF. Incomplete CDR3 DNA: TGCACCTGCAGTTCCAGGGGGAGCTCCTATGAACAGTAC.

This clone turned up a few times. The gene symbols are mouse symbols. From the germline J gene comes the end of the CDR3, since the read stops 1 residue before it. V gene TRBV26 combines with J gene TRBJ2-2, with a possible D match to TRBD1 (5 bases). The length of the CDR3 is 14 residues. Germline V gene lookup returns CDR1 KGHPV and CDR2 FQNQEV (reference sequence). With 4 bases removed from V and 0 bases from J, the gap between germline ends came to 6 bases. CDR3 DNA (partial): TGTGCCAGCAGTCCGGACACAAACACCGGGCAGCTCTAC. This codes for CASSPDTNTGQLY. The entire CDR3 protein reads CASSPDTNTGQLYF.